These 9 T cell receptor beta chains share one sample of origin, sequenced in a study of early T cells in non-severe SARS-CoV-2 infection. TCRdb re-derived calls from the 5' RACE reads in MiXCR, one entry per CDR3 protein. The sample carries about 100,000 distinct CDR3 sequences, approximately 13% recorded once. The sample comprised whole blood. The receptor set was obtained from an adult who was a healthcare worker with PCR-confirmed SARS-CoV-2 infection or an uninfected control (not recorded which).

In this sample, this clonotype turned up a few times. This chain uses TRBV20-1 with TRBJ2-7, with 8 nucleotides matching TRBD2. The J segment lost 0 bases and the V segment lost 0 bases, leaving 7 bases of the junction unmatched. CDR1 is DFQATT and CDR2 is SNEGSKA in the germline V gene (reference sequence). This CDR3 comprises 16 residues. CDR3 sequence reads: CSARDRGGPSSYEQYF. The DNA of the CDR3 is TGCAGTGCTAGAGATCGGGGGGGCCCCAGCTCCTACGAGCAGTACTTC.

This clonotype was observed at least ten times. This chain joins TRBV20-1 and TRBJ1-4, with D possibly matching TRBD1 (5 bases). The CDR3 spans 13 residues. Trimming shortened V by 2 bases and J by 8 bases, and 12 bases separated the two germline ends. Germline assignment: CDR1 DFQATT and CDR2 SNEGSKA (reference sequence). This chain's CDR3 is CSARIGGREKLFF. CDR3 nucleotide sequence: TGCAGTGCTAGAATCGGGGGGAGGGAAAAACTGTTTTTT.

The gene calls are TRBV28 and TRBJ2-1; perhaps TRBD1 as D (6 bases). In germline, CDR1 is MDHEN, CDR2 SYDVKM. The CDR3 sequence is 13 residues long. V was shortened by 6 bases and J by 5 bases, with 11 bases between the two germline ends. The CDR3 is CASSRQAHNEQFF. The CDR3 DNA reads TGTGCCAGCAGCCGACAGGCCCACAATGAGCAGTTCTTC.

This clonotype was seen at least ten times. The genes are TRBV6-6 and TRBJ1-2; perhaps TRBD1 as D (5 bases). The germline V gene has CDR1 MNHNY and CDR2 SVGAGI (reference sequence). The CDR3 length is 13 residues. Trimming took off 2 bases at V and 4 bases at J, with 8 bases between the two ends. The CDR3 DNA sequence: TGTGCCAGCAGTTACGAGGGACCCTATGGCTACACCTTC. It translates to CASSYEGPYGYTF.

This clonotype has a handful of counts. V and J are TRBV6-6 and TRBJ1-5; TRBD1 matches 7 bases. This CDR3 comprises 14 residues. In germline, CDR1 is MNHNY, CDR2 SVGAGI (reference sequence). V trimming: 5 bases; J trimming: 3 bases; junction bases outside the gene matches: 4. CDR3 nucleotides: TGTGCCAGCAGTAAACAGGGGTTCAATCAGCCCCAGCATTTT. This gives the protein CASSKQGFNQPQHF.

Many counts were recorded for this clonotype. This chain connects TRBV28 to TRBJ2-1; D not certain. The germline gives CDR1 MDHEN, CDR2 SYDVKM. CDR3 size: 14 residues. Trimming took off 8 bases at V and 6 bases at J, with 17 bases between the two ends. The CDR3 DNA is TGTGCCAGCTACTCTTTGCTCCCGCGCAATGAGCAGTTCTTC. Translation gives CASYSLLPRNEQFF.

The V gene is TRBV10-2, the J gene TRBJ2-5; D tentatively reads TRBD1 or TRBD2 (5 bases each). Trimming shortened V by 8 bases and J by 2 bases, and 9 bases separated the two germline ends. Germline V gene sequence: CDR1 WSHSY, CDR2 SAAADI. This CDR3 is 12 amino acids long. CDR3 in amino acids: CASGGTQETQYF. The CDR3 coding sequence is TGCGCCAGCGGGGGTACGCAAGAGACCCAGTACTTC.

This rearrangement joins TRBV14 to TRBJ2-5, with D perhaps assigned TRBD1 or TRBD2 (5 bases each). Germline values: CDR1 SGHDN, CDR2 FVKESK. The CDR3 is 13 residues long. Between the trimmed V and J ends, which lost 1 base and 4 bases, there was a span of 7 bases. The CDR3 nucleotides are TGTGCCAGCAGCCAAGTGGGACGAGAGACCCAGTACTTC. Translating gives CASSQVGRETQYF.

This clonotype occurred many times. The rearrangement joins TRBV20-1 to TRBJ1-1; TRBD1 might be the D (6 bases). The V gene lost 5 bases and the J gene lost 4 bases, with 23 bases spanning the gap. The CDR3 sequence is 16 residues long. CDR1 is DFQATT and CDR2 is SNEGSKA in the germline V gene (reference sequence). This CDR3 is CSAVSGGRWVSTEAFF. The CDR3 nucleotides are TGCAGTGCTGTTAGCGGGGGCAGATGGGTGAGCACTGAAGCTTTCTTT.